A single sample is the source of the 31 T cell receptor beta chains below, sequenced in a study of cytomegalovirus exposure and HLA in healthy donors. Vbeta (60) and Jbeta (13) primers were used in the PCR. Clones were sequenced by immunoSEQ multiplex PCR, and TCRdb holds only the in-frame ones, with some missing. The data contain about 110,000 clones, about 80% of them singletons. The specimen was PBMCs. These receptor sequences come from a man aged 25-45 years in good health and CMV-seropositive.

This chain joins TRBV6-5 and TRBJ1-1; 7 bases line up with TRBD1. The CDR3 is 13 residues long. Germline-derived CDR1 and CDR2 are MNHEY and SVGAGI. Trimming took 7 bases from V and 5 from J; bases not matched to a gene: 7. The DNA for the CDR3 is TGTGCCAGCACCGCGACAGGGAGTACTGAAGCTTTCTTT. This translates into CASTATGSTEAFF.

The CDR3 protein is CASSIGTARHEQYF. The DNA of the CDR3 is TGTGCCAGTAGTATTGGGACAGCCCGACACGAGCAGTACTTC. This sequence joins TRBV19 and TRBJ2-7; 7 bases are a match to TRBD1. Germline CDR1 reads LNHDA; CDR2 reads SQIVND (reference sequence). Trimming took 3 bases from V and 5 from J; bases not matched to a gene: 7. CDR3 size: 14 residues.

The chain joins TRBV7-2 to TRBJ2-1; TRBD1 matches 7 bases. Germline V gene lookup returns CDR1 SGHTA and CDR2 FQGNSA. The CDR3 contains 14 residues. Trimming cost V 2 bases and J 9 bases; bases outside gene matches: 7. The CDR3 region has the DNA TGTGCCAGCAGCTTAACAGGGGTTCAAGGTGAGCAGTTCTTC. Translated: CASSLTGVQGEQFF.

The V gene is TRBV27, the J gene TRBJ1-5, with a possible D match to TRBD1 (5 bases). The CDR3 sequence is 17 residues long. Per germline, CDR1 MNHEY and CDR2 SMNVEV (reference sequence). Trimming pared 5 bases from V and 4 bases from J, leaving 21 bases between. The CDR3 nucleotides read TGTGCCAGCAGTCACGGAAACGCACAGGAGTGGAATCAGCCCCAGCATTTT. It specifies CASSHGNAQEWNQPQHF.

The chain recombines TRBV5-6 with TRBJ2-2, with D perhaps matching TRBD2 (5 bases). The CDR3 has 15 amino acids. In germline, CDR1 is SGHDT, CDR2 YYEEEE. Trimming took off 0 bases at V and 4 bases at J, with 10 bases between the two ends. CDR3 DNA sequence: TGTGCCAGCAGCTTGGGAAGAGGGCTCACCGGGGAGCTGTTTTTT. Translation: CASSLGRGLTGELFF.

V is TRBV7-2 and J is TRBJ1-1; TRBD1 might be the D (6 bases). Trimming removed 5 bases at V and 1 base at J, with 14 bases between. This CDR3 comprises 15 residues. The germline V gene has CDR1 SGHTA and CDR2 FQGNSA. CDR3 protein: CASSPTRDTNTEAFF. The CDR3 DNA sequence: TGTGCCAGCAGCCCAACCAGGGACACGAACACTGAAGCTTTCTTT.

This rearrangement joins TRBV5-8 to TRBJ1-1; possible D gene TRBD1, 6 bases. Germline CDR1 is SGHTS and CDR2 is YDEGEE. The CDR3 totals 16 residues. Trimming took off 4 bases at V and 4 bases at J, with 20 bases between the two ends. For the CDR3, the DNA is TGTGCCAGCAGCCTCCTCCGGGGGGGCGTGGGCACTGAAGCTTTCTTT. Protein: CASSLLRGGVGTEAFF.

J is TRBJ1-1 and V is TRBV6-4; tentatively, D is TRBD1 (5 bases). V was trimmed by 5 bases and J by 4 bases, leaving 11 bases between them. The germline V gene has CDR1 MRHNA and CDR2 SNTAGT. CDR3 length: 13 amino acids. Here the CDR3 DNA reads TGTGCCAGCAGTTACGGGGGAGGCACTGAAGCTTTCTTT. This sequence encodes CASSYGGGTEAFF.

V is TRBV10-2 and J is TRBJ1-6, with TRBD1 matching 7 bases. Germline assignment: CDR1 WSHSY and CDR2 SAAADI. With 6 bases clipped from V and 8 bases from J, the junction kept 7 bases outside the gene matches. The CDR3 spans 14 residues. CDR3: CASRQGPRDSPLHF. The DNA for the CDR3 is TGCGCCAGCAGACAGGGGCCGCGGGATTCACCCCTCCACTTT.

This chain connects TRBV2 to TRBJ2-1; the match to TRBD1 covers 11 bases. The CDR3 runs 14 residues. Germline assignment: CDR1 SNHLY and CDR2 FYNNEI. V dropped 6 bases and J dropped 4; count of bases not matched to a gene: 2. CDR3 loop: CASRDRGRYNEQFF. The CDR3 DNA reads as TGTGCCAGCAGGGACAGGGGGCGATACAATGAGCAGTTCTTC.

This rearrangement joins TRBV4-1 to TRBJ1-1, with 8 bases aligning to TRBD1. The germline V gene has CDR1 MGHRA and CDR2 YSYEKL. This CDR3 region has 17 residues. The J segment lost 1 base and the V segment lost 3 bases, leaving 10 bases of the junction unmatched. The CDR3 sequence is CASSQPDRVVWNTEAFF. The DNA of the CDR3 is TGCGCCAGCAGCCAGCCGGACAGGGTGGTCTGGAACACTGAAGCTTTCTTT.

The chain is built from TRBV6-5 and TRBJ2-1; 10 bases line up with TRBD2. CDR1 and CDR2 (germline): MNHEY, SVGAGI. The CDR3 spans 15 residues. The V segment lost 4 bases and the J segment 4 bases; nucleotides outside the gene matches: 4. Written as DNA, the CDR3 is TGTGCCAGCAGTTTAGCGGGGGGTTTTTACAATGAGCAGTTCTTC. It specifies CASSLAGGFYNEQFF.

The chain combines TRBV4-2 with TRBJ1-1, with D maybe TRBD1 (6 bases). Trimming left V 3 bases short and J 0 bases short, with 14 bases between. CDR1 LGHNA and CDR2 YNFKEQ come from the germline V gene. The CDR3 extends over 16 amino acids. The CDR3 region is CASSQHQTGLNTEAFF. In nucleotides, the CDR3 is TGTGCCAGCAGCCAGCATCAGACAGGTCTGAACACTGAAGCTTTCTTT.

This chain connects TRBV19 to TRBJ1-4; D not resolved. The CDR3 length is 16 residues. From germline, CDR1 is LNHDA and CDR2 SQIVND (reference sequence). The V and J ends lost 3 bases and 3 bases respectively, with 14 bases between them. This chain's CDR3 is CASSIDRWAANEKLFF. CDR3 coding DNA: TGTGCCAGTAGTATCGATCGGTGGGCAGCTAATGAAAAACTGTTTTTT. Variable domain in full (rest from reference TRBV19 and TRBJ1-4): DGGITQSPKYLFRKEGQNVTLSCEQNLNHDAMYWYRQDPGQGLRLIYYSQIVNDFQKGDIAEGYSVSREKKESFPLTVTSAQKNPTAFYLCASSIDRWAANEKLFFGSGTQLSVL.

The V and J genes are TRBV6-5 and TRBJ1-3; 8 bases align to TRBD1. The J segment lost 4 bases and the V segment lost 5 bases, leaving 7 bases of the junction unmatched. This CDR3 comprises 15 residues. Germline V lookup: CDR1 MNHEY, CDR2 SVGAGI. In nucleotides, the CDR3 is TGTGCCAGCAGTGCGACAGGGGTTTACGGAAACACCATATATTTT. Residues: CASSATGVYGNTIYF.

This clone was observed a few times. The rearrangement joins TRBV6-1 to TRBJ1-1; unclear D gene. V gave up 5 bases and J gave up 1 base, with 8 bases separating them. The CDR3 totals 13 residues. Germline values: CDR1 MNHNS, CDR2 SASEGT. CDR3 protein: CASSKESNTEAFF. CDR3 bases: TGTGCCAGCAGTAAGGAGTCGAACACTGAAGCTTTCTTT.

This sequence joins TRBV2 and TRBJ2-7; a possible D gene is TRBD1 (7 bases). The germline V and J ends were trimmed by 8 bases and 3 bases, with 14 bases remaining between them. Germline CDR1 reads SNHLY; CDR2 reads FYNNEI. This CDR3 has 13 residues. DNA of the CDR3: TGTGCCAGCGGAAGACAGGGACTCTACGAGCAGTACTTC. This encodes CASGRQGLYEQYF.

Notes on this clone: A junction end diverges from the germline sequence, so it may reflect a read error. The CDR3 here is CSVEEVQKPNSQYF. For the CDR3, the DNA is TGCAGCGTTGAAGAGGTCCAGAAGCCAAACAGTCAGTACTTC. V and J are TRBV29-1 and TRBJ2-4; D unclear. The CDR3 runs 14 residues. Germline CDR1 SQVTM, CDR2 ANQGSEA.

This clone was observed a single time. The V and J genes are TRBV13 and TRBJ2-7, with TRBD2 matching 15 bases. Germline V gene lookup returns CDR1 PRHDT and CDR2 FYEKMQ (reference sequence). The V segment lost 6 bases and the J segment 3 bases; nucleotides outside the gene matches: 3. This CDR3 spans 15 amino acids. The DNA for the CDR3 is TGTGCCAGCAGTAAGGGACTAGCGGGGGGCTACGAGCAGTACTTC. Translating gives CASSKGLAGGYEQYF.

The chain recombines TRBV29-1 with TRBJ2-7, with D possibly matching TRBD2 (7 bases). V was shortened by 5 bases and J by 1 base, with 18 bases between the two germline ends. The CDR3 runs to 15 residues. CDR1 and CDR2 from the germline V gene are SQVTM and ANQGSEA. CDR3 protein: CSVRTGWTRSYEQYF. In DNA, the CDR3 is TGCAGCGTTCGTACAGGGTGGACTAGGTCCTACGAGCAGTACTTC.

The chain is built from TRBV6-6 and TRBJ1-1, with TRBD1 as a possible D gene (6 bases). This CDR3 has 13 amino acids. The germline V gene encodes CDR1 MNHNY and CDR2 SVGAGI (reference sequence). V was trimmed by 7 bases and J by 0 bases, leaving 9 bases between them. The CDR3 nucleotides are TGTGCCAGCAAACAGGGCCTGAACACTGAAGCTTTCTTT. Translated, it gives CASKQGLNTEAFF.

The chain uses TRBV11-3 and TRBJ1-5; TRBD1 is a possible D gene (6 bases). CDR3 length: 15 residues. Germline assignment: CDR1 SGHNT and CDR2 YENEEA. Trimming removed 5 bases at V and 3 bases at J, with 14 bases between. The chain's CDR3 is CASSPQTGTNQPQHF. CDR3 nucleotide sequence: TGTGCCAGCAGCCCTCAAACAGGGACCAATCAGCCCCAGCATTTT.

The chain combines TRBV5-1 with TRBJ2-5; maybe TRBD2 (5 bases). V was trimmed by 4 bases and J by 2 bases, leaving 18 bases between them. CDR1 is SGHRS and CDR2 is YFSETQ in the germline V gene. This CDR3 region has 16 residues. The CDR3 spells CASSDRSSDLQETQYF. The CDR3 DNA reads as TGCGCCAGCAGCGATCGTTCATCGGACTTGCAAGAGACCCAGTACTTC.

V and J are TRBV27 and TRBJ1-1; TRBD1 agrees at 8 bases. Germline trimming cut 5 bases from V and 5 bases from J; bases unmatched to any gene: 7. Germline V gives CDR1 MNHEY, CDR2 SMNVEV (reference sequence). The CDR3 runs to 14 residues. The CDR3 protein is CASSPSGGWTEAFF. As DNA, the CDR3 is TGTGCCAGCAGTCCGTCAGGGGGCTGGACTGAAGCTTTCTTT.

The rearrangement uses TRBV7-2 and TRBJ2-7, with D possibly matching TRBD2 (6 bases). V shed 1 base and J shed 2 bases, with 9 bases lying between them. The CDR3 extends over 14 amino acids. Per the germline V gene, CDR1 is SGHTA and CDR2 is FQGNSA. CDR3 in DNA: TGTGCCAGCAGCTTAGGCGGGACCCCCTACGAGCAGTACTTC. It encodes CASSLGGTPYEQYF.

The chain combines TRBV10-1 with TRBJ1-1; D gene unclear. This CDR3 contains 19 residues. V lost 4 bases, J lost 5 bases, and 29 bases lay in between. Germline CDR1 WNHNN, CDR2 SYGVQD (reference sequence). CDR3 sequence (DNA): TGCGCCAGCAGTGCAACTGGGATATCGTTCTTACGCGGAGGAACTGAAGCTTTCTTT. Translated: CASSATGISFLRGGTEAFF.

This clone was detected once. The chain employs TRBV29-1 and TRBJ1-2; a weak D match, TRBD1 (6 bases). Trimming removed 7 bases from V and 2 bases from J, with 14 bases in between. Germline V gene lookup returns CDR1 SQVTM and CDR2 ANQGSEA. The CDR3 spans 13 residues. The CDR3 bases are TGCAGCGCCCTACAGGGCCCCAACTATGGCTACACCTTC. Its translation is CSALQGPNYGYTF.

The rearrangement joins TRBV6-5 to TRBJ2-3; D possibly corresponds to TRBD2 (7 bases). Germline V gene data show CDR1 as MNHEY and CDR2 as SVGAGI. The V end was cut by 4 bases, the J end by 8 bases, with 19 bases between. This CDR3 has 15 residues. The CDR3 here is CASSSIAGEGVTQYF. CDR3 coding DNA: TGTGCCAGCAGTTCCATAGCGGGCGAGGGGGTTACGCAGTATTTT.

This clone was recorded once. J is TRBJ1-1 and V is TRBV5-3; D possibly corresponds to TRBD1 (5 bases). TRBV5-3 is flagged as an ORF with uncertain function. The ends were cut back, 4 bases at V and 1 base at J, with 8 bases in the middle. The CDR3 spans 13 residues. This chain's CDR3 is CARSPGPNTEAFF. For the CDR3, the DNA is TGTGCCAGAAGCCCAGGGCCGAACACTGAAGCTTTCTTT.

The genes are TRBV6-5 and TRBJ1-5; TRBD1 might be the D (5 bases). V was cut by 4 bases and J by 4 bases, with 11 bases left in between. From germline, CDR1 is MNHEY and CDR2 SVGAGI. The CDR3 is 14 amino acids. CDR3 coding DNA: TGTGCCAGCAGTTCCCCAGGGCTTAATCAGCCCCAGCATTTT. Residues: CASSSPGLNQPQHF.

The chain uses TRBV19 and TRBJ1-3; D is unresolved. With 5 bases removed from V and 2 bases from J, the gap between germline ends came to 10 bases. CDR3 length: 14 amino acids. Germline V gene sequence: CDR1 LNHDA, CDR2 SQIVND (reference sequence). Here the CDR3 DNA reads TGTGCCAGTAGTGGTGCGGCCCCTGGAAACACCATATATTTT. It specifies CASSGAAPGNTIYF.